This TCR beta chain originates from a study of cytomegalovirus exposure and HLA in healthy donors. This PCR relied on a set of 60 Vbeta primers and 13 Jbeta primers. Clones were sequenced by immunoSEQ multiplex PCR, and TCRdb holds only the in-frame ones, with some missing. Of under 130,000 clones listed, 13% to 15% are singletons. This clone was seen more than once but under ten times. The antigen remains undetermined. The study's findings and limits: Donors belonging to an Asian-associated ancestry cluster reportedly showed fewer N-insertions in productive TCRs than the roughly 670-donor mean, according to what a later analysis found.

The V and J ends lost 0 bases and 4 bases, in that order; junction bases with no gene match: 3. CDR1 and CDR2 (germline): SNHLY, FYNNEI. The CDR3 consists of 15 residues. The sequence was obtained from a female donor in good health and CMV-seronegative. The specimen was PBMCs. This chain uses TRBV2 with TRBJ2-1, with 7 bases fitting TRBD2. CDR3 in DNA: TGTGCCAGCAGTGAAGCGCCGGGACTATACAATGAGCAGTTCTTC. Translating it yields CASSEAPGLYNEQFF.